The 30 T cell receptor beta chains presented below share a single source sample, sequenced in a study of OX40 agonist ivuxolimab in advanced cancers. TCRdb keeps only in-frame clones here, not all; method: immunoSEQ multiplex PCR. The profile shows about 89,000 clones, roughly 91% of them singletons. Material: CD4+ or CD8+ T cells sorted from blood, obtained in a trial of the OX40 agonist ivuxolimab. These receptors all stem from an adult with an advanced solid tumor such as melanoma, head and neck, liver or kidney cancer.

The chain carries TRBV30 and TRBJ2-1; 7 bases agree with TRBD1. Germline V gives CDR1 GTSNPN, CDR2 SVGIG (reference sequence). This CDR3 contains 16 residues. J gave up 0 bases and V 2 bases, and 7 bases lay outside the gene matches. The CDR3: CAWSFRQGRSYNEQFF. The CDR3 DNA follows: TGTGCCTGGAGTTTCCGACAGGGCCGCTCCTACAATGAGCAGTTCTTC.

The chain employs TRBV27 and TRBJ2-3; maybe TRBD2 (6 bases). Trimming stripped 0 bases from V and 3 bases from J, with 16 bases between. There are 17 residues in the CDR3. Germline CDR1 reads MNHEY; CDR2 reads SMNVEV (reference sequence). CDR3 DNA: TGTGCCAGCAGTTTATCCCGGAGTGGGGGGAGTACAGATACGCAGTATTTT. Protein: CASSLSRSGGSTDTQYF.

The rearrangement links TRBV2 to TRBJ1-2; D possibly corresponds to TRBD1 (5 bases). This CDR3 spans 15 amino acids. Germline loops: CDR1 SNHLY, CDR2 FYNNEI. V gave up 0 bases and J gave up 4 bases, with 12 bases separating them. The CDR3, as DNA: TGTGCCAGCAGTGAAGCGCTTCAGGGCAGCTATGGCTACACCTTC. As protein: CASSEALQGSYGYTF.

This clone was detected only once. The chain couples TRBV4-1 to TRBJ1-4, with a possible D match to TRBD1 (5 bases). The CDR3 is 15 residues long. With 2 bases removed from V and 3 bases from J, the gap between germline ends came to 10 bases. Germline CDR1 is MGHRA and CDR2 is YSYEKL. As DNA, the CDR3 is TGCGCCAGCAGCCAATCGACAGTCCCTAATGAAAAACTGTTTTTT. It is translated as CASSQSTVPNEKLFF.

This CDR3 reads CASSFGTGLNTEAFF. The DNA of the CDR3 is TGTGCCAGCAGTTTTGGGACAGGGCTGAACACTGAAGCTTTCTTT. The genes are TRBV28 and TRBJ1-1; 9 bases fit TRBD1. The CDR3 totals 15 residues. CDR1 and CDR2 (germline): MDHEN, SYDVKM. Losses at the gene ends were 3 bases for V and 0 bases for J; bases not matched to a gene: 2.

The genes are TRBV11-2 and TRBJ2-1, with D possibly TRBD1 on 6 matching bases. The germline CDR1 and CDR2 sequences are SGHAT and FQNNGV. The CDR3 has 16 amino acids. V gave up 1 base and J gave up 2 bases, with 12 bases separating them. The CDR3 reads CASSLGRGTAYNEQFF. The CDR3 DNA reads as TGTGCCAGCAGCTTAGGTAGGGGGACCGCCTACAATGAGCAGTTCTTC.

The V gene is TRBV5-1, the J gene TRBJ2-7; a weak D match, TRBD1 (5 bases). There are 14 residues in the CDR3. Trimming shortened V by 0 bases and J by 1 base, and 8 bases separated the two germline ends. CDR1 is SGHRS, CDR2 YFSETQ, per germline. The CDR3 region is CASSLVQGSYEQYF. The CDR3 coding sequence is TGCGCCAGCAGCTTGGTGCAGGGATCCTACGAGCAGTACTTC. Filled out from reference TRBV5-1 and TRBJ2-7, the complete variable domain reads KAGVTQTPRYLIKTRGQQVTLSCSPISGHRSVSWYQQTPGQGLQFLFEYFSETQRNKGNFPGRFSGRQFSNSRSEMNVSTLELGDSALYLCASSLVQGSYEQYFGPGTRLTVT.

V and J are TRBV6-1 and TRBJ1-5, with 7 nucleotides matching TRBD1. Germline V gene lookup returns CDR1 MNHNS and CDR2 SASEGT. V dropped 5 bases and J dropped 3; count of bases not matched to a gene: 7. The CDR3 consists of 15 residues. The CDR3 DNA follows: TGTGCCAGCAGTCCGGGACAGTCTTCCAATCAGCCCCAGCATTTT. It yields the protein CASSPGQSSNQPQHF.

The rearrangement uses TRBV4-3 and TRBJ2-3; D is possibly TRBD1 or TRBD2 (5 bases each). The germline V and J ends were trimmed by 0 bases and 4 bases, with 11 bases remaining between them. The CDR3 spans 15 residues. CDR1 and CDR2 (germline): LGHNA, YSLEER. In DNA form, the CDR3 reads TGCGCCAGCAGCCAAGATCTGCAGGGAGCAGATACGCAGTATTTT. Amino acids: CASSQDLQGADTQYF.

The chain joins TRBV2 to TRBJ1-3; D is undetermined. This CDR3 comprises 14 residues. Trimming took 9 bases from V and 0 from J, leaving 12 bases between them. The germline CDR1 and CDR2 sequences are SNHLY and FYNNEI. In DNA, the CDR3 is TGTGCCAGTACAAATAGCCTCTCTGGAAACACCATATATTTT. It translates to CASTNSLSGNTIYF.

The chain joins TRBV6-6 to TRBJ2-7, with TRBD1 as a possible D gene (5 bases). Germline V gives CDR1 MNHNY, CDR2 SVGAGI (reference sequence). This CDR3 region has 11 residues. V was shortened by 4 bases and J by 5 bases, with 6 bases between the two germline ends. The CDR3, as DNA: TGTGCCAGCAGTTGGACAAACGAGCAGTACTTC. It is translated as CASSWTNEQYF.

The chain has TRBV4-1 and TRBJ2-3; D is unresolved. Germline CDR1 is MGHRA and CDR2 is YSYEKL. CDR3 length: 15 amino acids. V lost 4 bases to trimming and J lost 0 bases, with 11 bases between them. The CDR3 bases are TGCGCCAGCAGCCGACGGCAGTCTAGCACAGATACGCAGTATTTT. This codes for CASSRRQSSTDTQYF.

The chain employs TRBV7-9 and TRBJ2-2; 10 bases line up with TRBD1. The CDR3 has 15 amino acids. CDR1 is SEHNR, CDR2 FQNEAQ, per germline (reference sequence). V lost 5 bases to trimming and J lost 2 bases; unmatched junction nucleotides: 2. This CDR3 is CASSQTGGNTGELFF. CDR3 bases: TGTGCCAGCAGCCAGACAGGGGGCAACACCGGGGAGCTGTTTTTT.

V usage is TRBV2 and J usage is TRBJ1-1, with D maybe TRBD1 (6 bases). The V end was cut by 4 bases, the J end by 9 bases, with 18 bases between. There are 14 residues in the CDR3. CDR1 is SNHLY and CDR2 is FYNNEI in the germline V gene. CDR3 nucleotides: TGTGCCAGCAGTGCGGAGACAGGATTTTCCAAAGCTTTCTTT. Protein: CASSAETGFSKAFF.

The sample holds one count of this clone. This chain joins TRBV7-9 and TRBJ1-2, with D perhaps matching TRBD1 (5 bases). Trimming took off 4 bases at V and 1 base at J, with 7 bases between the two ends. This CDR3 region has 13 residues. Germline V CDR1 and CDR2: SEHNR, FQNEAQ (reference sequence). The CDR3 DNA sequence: TGTGCCAGCAGCTGGGACGGTAACTATGGCTACACCTTC. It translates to CASSWDGNYGYTF.

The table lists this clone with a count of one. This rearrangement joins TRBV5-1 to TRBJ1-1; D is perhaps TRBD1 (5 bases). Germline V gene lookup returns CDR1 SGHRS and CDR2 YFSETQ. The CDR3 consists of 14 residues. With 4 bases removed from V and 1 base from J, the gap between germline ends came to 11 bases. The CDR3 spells CASSLDRSNTEAFF. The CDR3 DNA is TGCGCCAGCAGCCTTGACAGATCGAACACTGAAGCTTTCTTT.

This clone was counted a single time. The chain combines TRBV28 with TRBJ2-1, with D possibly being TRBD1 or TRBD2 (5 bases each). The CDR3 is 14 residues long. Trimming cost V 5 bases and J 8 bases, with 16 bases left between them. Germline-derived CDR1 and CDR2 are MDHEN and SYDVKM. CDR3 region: CASSPSGAGDEQFF. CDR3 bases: TGTGCCAGCAGTCCGTCCGGGGCCGGGGATGAGCAGTTCTTC.

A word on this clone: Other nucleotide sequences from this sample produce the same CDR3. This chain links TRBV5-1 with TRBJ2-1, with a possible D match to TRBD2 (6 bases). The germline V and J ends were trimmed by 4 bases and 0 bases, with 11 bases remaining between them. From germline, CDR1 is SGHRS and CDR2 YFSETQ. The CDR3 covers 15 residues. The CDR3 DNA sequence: TGCGCCAGCAGCCCGGACGGGAGCTCCTACAATGAGCAGTTCTTC. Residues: CASSPDGSSYNEQFF.

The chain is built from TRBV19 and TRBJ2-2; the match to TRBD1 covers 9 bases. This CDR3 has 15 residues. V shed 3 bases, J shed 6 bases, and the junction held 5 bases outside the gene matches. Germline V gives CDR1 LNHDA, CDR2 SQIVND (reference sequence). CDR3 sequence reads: CASSIGTGFPGELFF. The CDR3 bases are TGTGCCAGTAGTATCGGGACAGGGTTCCCCGGGGAGCTGTTTTTT.

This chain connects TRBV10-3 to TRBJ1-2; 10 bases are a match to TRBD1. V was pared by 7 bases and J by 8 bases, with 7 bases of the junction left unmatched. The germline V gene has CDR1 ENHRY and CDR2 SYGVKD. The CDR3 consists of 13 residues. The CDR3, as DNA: TGTGCCATCACATACGGGACAGGGGTAGGCTACACCTTC. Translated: CAITYGTGVGYTF.

CDR3 DNA: TGTGCCAGCAGCCAAGATTGGGCAAACCTCTCACCCCTCCACTTT. The encoded protein is CASSQDWANLSPLHF. The chain has TRBV4-2 and TRBJ1-6; D call uncertain. Germline V gene sequence: CDR1 LGHNA, CDR2 YNFKEQ. The CDR3 is 15 residues long. Deletions cut 0 bases from V and 10 bases from J, with 13 bases between.

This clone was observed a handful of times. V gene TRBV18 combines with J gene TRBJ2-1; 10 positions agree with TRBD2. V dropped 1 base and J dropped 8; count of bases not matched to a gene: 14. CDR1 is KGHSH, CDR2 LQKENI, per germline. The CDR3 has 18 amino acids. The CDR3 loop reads CASSPLPTKRGGPYEQFF. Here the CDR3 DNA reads TGTGCCAGCTCACCACTCCCAACTAAGCGGGGGGGCCCCTATGAGCAGTTCTTC.

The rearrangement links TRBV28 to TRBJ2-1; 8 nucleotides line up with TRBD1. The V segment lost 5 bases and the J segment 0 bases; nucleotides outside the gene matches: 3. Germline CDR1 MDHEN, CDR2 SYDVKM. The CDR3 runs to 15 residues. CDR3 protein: CASSRDRSSYNEQFF. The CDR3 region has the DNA TGTGCCAGCAGTCGGGACAGGAGCTCCTACAATGAGCAGTTCTTC.

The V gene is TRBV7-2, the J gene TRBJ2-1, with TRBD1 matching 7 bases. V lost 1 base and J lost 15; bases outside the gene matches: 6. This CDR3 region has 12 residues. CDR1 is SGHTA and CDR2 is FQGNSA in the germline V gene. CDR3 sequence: CASSLVGTDRFF. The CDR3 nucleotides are TGTGCCAGCAGCTTAGTAGGGACAGATCGGTTCTTC.

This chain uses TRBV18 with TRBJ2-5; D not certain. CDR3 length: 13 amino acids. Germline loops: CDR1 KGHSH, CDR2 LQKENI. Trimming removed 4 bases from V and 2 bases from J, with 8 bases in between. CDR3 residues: CASSLVQQETQYF. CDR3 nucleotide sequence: TGTGCCAGCTCACTCGTACAGCAAGAGACCCAGTACTTC.

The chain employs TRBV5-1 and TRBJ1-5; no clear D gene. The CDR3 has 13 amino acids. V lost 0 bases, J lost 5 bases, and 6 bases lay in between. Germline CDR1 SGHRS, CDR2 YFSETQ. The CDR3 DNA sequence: TGCGCCAGCAGCTTGGAGACGGATCAGCCCCAGCATTTT. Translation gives CASSLETDQPQHF.

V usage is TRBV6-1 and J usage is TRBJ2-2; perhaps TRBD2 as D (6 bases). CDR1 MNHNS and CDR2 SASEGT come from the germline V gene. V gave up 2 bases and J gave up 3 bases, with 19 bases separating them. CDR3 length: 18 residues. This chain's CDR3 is CASSENMAGPADTGELFF. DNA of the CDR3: TGTGCCAGCAGTGAAAATATGGCGGGACCGGCCGACACCGGGGAGCTGTTTTTT.

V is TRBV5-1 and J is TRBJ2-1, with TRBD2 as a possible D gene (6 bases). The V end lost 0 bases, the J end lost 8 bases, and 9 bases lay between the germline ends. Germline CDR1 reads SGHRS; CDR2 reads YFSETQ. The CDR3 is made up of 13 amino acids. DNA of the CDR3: TGCGCCAGCAGCTTGGGGGACTGGGATGAGCAGTTCTTC. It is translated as CASSLGDWDEQFF.

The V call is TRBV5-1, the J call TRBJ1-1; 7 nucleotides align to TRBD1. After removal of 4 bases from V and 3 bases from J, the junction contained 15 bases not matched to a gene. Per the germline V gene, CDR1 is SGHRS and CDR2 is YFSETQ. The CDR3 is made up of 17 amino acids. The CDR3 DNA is TGCGCCAGCAGCGCGGTCCCGGGACAGCTATCAGACACTGAAGCTTTCTTT. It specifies CASSAVPGQLSDTEAFF.

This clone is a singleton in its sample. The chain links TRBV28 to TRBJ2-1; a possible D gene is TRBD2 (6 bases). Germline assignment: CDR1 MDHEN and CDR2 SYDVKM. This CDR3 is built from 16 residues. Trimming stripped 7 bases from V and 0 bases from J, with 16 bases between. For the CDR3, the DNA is TGTGCCAGCACAATGGGGGGACCTAGCTCCTACAATGAGCAGTTCTTC. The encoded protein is CASTMGGPSSYNEQFF.